This record concerns one TCR beta chain sequence. What antigen it recognizes has not been identified. No base qualities exist here, and no much larger clone lies one base off it. The entry originates in a study of blood T cells in healthy people across ages (dated by TCRdb to the mid-2010s). Regarding the research as a whole: Template switching captured roughly one uniquely barcoded TCR beta cDNA molecule per two T cells in model experiments. Age-related changes in TCR beta repertoire diversity were measured in the study by deep sequencing normalized with unique cDNA molecular identifiers. To avoid experimental bias, donors of different ages were distributed randomly across sequencing lanes. Donors were grouped into four age groups: young (average roughly 16 years), middle-aged (39), aged (around 62) and long-lived (approximately 82). The study analyzed two additional independent replicas of 1 million unique cDNA reads from the same blood draw for two donors, one aged 18 to 30 and one aged 80 or older.

Donors were a few dozen systemically healthy Caucasian individuals from Russia aged roughly 6 to 90 years. Each donor gave roughly 9 milliliters of peripheral blood, drawn into EDTA-treated Vacutainer tubes. Ficoll-Paque density-gradient centrifugation was used to isolate PBMCs, with at least 7 million per sample. Trizol reagent was used to extract total RNA from the PBMCs, yielding at least 6 micrograms per sample. For every donor, flow cytometry on a PBMC aliquot measured the percentage of naive CD45RAhigh/CD27high T cells. Study-wide findings and limitations: Because profiling used bulk unsorted PBMCs, naive and antigen-experienced compartments could not be compared conclusively. The CMV infection status of donors was not known, potentially confounding age-related changes in expanded clonotypes. Observed TCR beta diversity per million T cells fell roughly linearly with age, and a significant reduction was already apparent by age about 38. Estimates of total diversity based on one million sequenced T cells were considered lower bounds and underestimates. Compared with the aged group, more naive CD4+ T cells, fewer expanded clones and increased TCR diversity were shown by the long-lived group, suggesting age selection. The percentage of naive T cells measured by flow cytometry correlated strongly with observed TCR beta diversity.

Library preparation used 5' RACE. Sequencing relied on an Illumina HiSeq 2500. A second PCR of roughly 7 to 11 cycles was performed with a sample-barcoded 5' primer and a J-beta primer mix. A template-switch 5' adaptor carrying 12 random nucleotides introduced a unique molecular identifier onto each TCR beta cDNA molecule. At least 3 million CDR3-containing paired-end reads were obtained from each sample. The Mint cDNA synthesis kit, primed by a TRBC-specific oligonucleotide, was used to synthesize first-strand cDNA from all RNA. Following uracil-DNA glycosylase treatment, all cDNA underwent a first 18-cycle PCR with the universal primers M1SS and BC2_uni_R. In the paper's pipeline: For normalization, 1 million high-quality reads, each with a distinct molecular identifier, were randomly selected from each sample. Instead of being binned into consensus sequences, reads that shared molecular identifiers were thrown out. MiTCR, with a Q25 quality threshold and the strictest error-elimination algorithm, was used for CDR3 identification, clonotype clustering and error correction. A nonparametric unseen species model using Euler transformation provided a lower-bound estimate of total TCR beta diversity. TCRdb passed the public sequencing reads through fastp at Q25 and MiXCR, retaining productive beta sequences. Each entry merges the rows of one CDR3 protein and shows their most common DNA and genes. The V and J calls follow TCRdb's processing rather than the paper's. Recorded for this sample are 550,000 to 750,000 distinct CDR3 sequences; 21% of them occurred a single time. The ten top clones hold roughly 3.6% of the sample.

This TCR derives from a man between 65 and 80 years old in good health. Sequenced sample: blood.

The nucleotide sequence is TGCAGTGCTAGAGTTTTTGGAGGCCCGAACACCGGGGAGCTGTTTTTT. The encoded protein is CSARVFGGPNTGELFF. This sequence uses TRBV20-1 and TRBJ2-2; the D gene is perhaps TRBD2, from 5 matching bases. At the junction V is shortened by 1 base and J by 0 bases, with 12 bases in between. As encoded in the germline V gene (reference sequence), CDR1 is DFQATT while CDR2 is SNEGSKA. Counted from cysteine to phenylalanine, this CDR3 has 16 amino acids. Here the CDR3 DNA is all that survives: 48 bases in frame from base 1.